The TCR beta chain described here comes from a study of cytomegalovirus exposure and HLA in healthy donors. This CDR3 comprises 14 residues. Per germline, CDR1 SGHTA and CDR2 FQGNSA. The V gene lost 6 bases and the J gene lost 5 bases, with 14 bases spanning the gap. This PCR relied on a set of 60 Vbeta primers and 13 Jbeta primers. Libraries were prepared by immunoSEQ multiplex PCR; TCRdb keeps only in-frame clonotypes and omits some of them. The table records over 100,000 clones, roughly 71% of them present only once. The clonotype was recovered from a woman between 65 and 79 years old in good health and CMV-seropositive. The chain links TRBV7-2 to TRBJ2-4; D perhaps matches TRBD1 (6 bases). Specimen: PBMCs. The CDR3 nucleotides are TGTGCCAGCAGTCCAGGGGTTGGCGAAAACATTCAGTACTTC. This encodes CASSPGVGENIQYF. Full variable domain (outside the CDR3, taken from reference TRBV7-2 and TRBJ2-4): GAGVSQSPSNKVTEKGKDVELRCDPISGHTALYWYRQSLGQGLEFLIYFQGNSAPDKSGLPSDRFSAERTGGSVSTLTIQRTQQEDSAVYLCASSPGVGENIQYFGAGTRLSVL.